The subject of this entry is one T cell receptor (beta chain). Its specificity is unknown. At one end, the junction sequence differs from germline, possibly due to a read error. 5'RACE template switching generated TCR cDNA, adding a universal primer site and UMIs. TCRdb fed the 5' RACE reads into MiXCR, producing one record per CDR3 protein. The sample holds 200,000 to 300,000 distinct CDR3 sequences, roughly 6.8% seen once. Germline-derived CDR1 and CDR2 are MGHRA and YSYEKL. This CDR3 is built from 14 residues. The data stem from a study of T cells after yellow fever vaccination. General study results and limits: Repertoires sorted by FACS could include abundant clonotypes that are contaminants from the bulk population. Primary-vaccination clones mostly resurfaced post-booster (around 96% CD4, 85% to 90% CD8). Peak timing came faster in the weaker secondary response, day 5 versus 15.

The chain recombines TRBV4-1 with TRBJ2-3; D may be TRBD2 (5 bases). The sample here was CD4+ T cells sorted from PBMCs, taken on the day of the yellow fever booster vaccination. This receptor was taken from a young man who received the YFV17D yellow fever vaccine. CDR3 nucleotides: TGTGCCAGCGGCACCGGGCTGGTAGGCGGTACGCAGTATTTT. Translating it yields CASGTGLVGGTQYF.